Below, 17 T cell receptor beta chains from the same sample are listed, as sequenced in a study of control samples from healthy donors and cancer patients. Data came from immunoSEQ multiplex PCR; TCRdb stores just in-frame clones and leaves some out. Of over 200,000 clones in the sample, over 75% are singletons; the top ten hold 13%. Sequencing was performed on PBMCs. The source of these receptors is a woman aged 55-75 years with lung cancer.

This chain links TRBV5-4 with TRBJ2-2; 11 nucleotides match TRBD2. Germline V gene sequence: CDR1 SGHNT, CDR2 YYREEE (reference sequence). The V segment lost 0 bases and the J segment 5 bases; nucleotides outside the gene matches: 6. The CDR3 spans 17 residues. The CDR3 spells CASSLGGTSGRTGELFF. The CDR3, as DNA: TGTGCCAGCAGCTTGGGGGGGACTAGCGGTAGGACCGGGGAGCTGTTTTTT.

J is TRBJ1-3 and V is TRBV21-1; the D segment call TRBD1 is taken from the table without a DNA check. TRBV21-1 is termed a pseudogene. The CDR3 spans 19 residues. The CDR3 nucleotides read TGTGCCAGCAGCAAAGTATGGGAGGGACAGGGGTTTACTGGAAACACCATATATTTT. Encoded protein: CASSKVWEGQGFTGNTIYF.

In its sample, this clone was seen once. A junction boundary mismatches the germline segment, possibly from a read error. The V call is TRBV7-7, the J call TRBJ2-5, with a possible D match to TRBD1 (6 bases). The germline V gene encodes CDR1 SSHAT and CDR2 FNYEAQ (reference sequence). The CDR3 spans 12 residues. Written as DNA, the CDR3 is TGTGCTAGCAGCTTAGAGACAGGTCCCAAGTACTTC. Its protein product is CASSLETGPKYF.

In this sample, this clone turned up once. The chain is built from TRBV28 and TRBJ1-1; D call uncertain. Germline V CDR1 and CDR2: MDHEN, SYDVKM. The CDR3 consists of 12 residues. Trimming removed 10 bases from V and 1 base from J, with 10 bases in between. Here the CDR3 reads CATLLSNTEAFF. The DNA for the CDR3 is TGTGCCACCCTCTTATCGAACACTGAAGCTTTCTTT.

The chain links TRBV10-2 to TRBJ1-3; the D is unclear. Germline V gene lookup returns CDR1 WSHSY and CDR2 SAAADI. The CDR3 has 10 amino acids. The germline V and J ends were trimmed by 6 bases and 4 bases, with 1 base remaining between them. Here the CDR3 DNA reads TGCGCCAGCAGAGGAAACACCATATATTTT. Its translation: CASRGNTIYF.

The chain links TRBV2 to TRBJ2-2; 9 nucleotides align to TRBD1. J lost 2 bases, V lost 6 bases, and 4 bases had no gene match. CDR1 SNHLY and CDR2 FYNNEI come from the germline V gene. This CDR3 comprises 15 residues. The CDR3, as DNA: TGTGCCAGCAGCGGACAGGGGTTAAACACCGGGGAGCTGTTTTTT. This sequence encodes CASSGQGLNTGELFF. The entire variable domain, with the rest obtained from reference TRBV2 and TRBJ2-2, is as follows: EPEVTQTPSHQVTQMGQEVILRCVPISNHLYFYWYRQILGQKVEFLVSFYNNEISEKSEIFDDQFSVERPDGSNFTLKIRSTKLEDSAMYFCASSGQGLNTGELFFGEGSRLTVL.

The V and J genes are TRBV5-6 and TRBJ2-7, with D perhaps matching TRBD1 or TRBD2 (5 bases each). The CDR3 has 14 amino acids. Germline CDR1 SGHDT, CDR2 YYEEEE. The ends were cut back, 7 bases at V and 2 bases at J, with 16 bases in the middle. DNA of the CDR3: TGTGCCAGCGCCCGGAGAGGGGCGGCCTACGAGCAGTACTTC. Translating gives CASARRGAAYEQYF.

This rearrangement joins TRBV2 to TRBJ1-6; a possible D gene is TRBD1 (6 bases). Trimming removed 0 bases at V and 11 bases at J, with 14 bases between. The CDR3 totals 15 residues. Per germline, CDR1 SNHLY and CDR2 FYNNEI. CDR3 loop: CASSEALLGQTPLHF. The CDR3 DNA follows: TGTGCCAGCAGTGAAGCGCTTCTCGGACAGACACCCCTCCACTTT.

The DNA of the CDR3 is TGCAGTGCTAGAGATCAAGTTTCCCTCCACTTT. Amino acids: CSARDQVSLHF. The rearrangement joins TRBV20-1 to TRBJ1-6; D gene ambiguous. In germline, CDR1 is DFQATT, CDR2 SNEGSKA (reference sequence). This CDR3 has 11 residues. V was cut by 0 bases and J by 14 bases, with 8 bases left in between.

This clone was counted between two and nine times. The genes are TRBV7-9 and TRBJ1-2; 9 nucleotides align to TRBD1. V was pared by 5 bases and J by 8 bases, with 6 bases of the junction left unmatched. Germline assignment: CDR1 SEHNR and CDR2 FQNEAQ (reference sequence). The CDR3 sequence is 13 residues long. The CDR3 coding sequence is TGTGCCAGCAGCCTAGGACAGGGGAGAGGCTACACCTTC. It yields the protein CASSLGQGRGYTF.

This chain uses TRBV5-1 with TRBJ1-2; D not resolved. With 3 bases removed from V and 0 bases from J, the gap between germline ends came to 15 bases. The CDR3 is made up of 16 amino acids. Germline loops: CDR1 SGHRS, CDR2 YFSETQ. The CDR3, as DNA: TGCGCCAGCAGCTCTTTTTCAGCCCAGACTAACTATGGCTACACCTTC. The encoded protein is CASSSFSAQTNYGYTF.

The V call is TRBV28, the J call TRBJ1-5; D possibly corresponds to TRBD1 (6 bases). The CDR3 loop spans 14 amino acids. Between the trimmed V and J ends, which lost 5 bases and 5 bases, there was a span of 13 bases. Looked up from germline, CDR1 is MDHEN and CDR2 is SYDVKM. CDR3 nucleotides: TGTGCCAGCAGTCCCAGGGGAATCTATCAGCCCCAGCATTTT. Protein product: CASSPRGIYQPQHF.

A single count supports this clone. This chain joins TRBV5-6 and TRBJ2-1; 14 bases match TRBD2. V shed 5 bases, J shed 13 bases, and the junction held 8 bases outside the gene matches. The CDR3 runs to 14 residues. Per the germline V gene, CDR1 is SGHDT and CDR2 is YYEEEE. Here the CDR3 reads CASRAGLAGGGQFF. In DNA form, the CDR3 reads TGTGCCAGCAGGGCCGGACTAGCGGGAGGTGGTCAGTTCTTC.

The rearrangement links TRBV28 to TRBJ2-1, with 7 bases identical to TRBD2. J lost 0 bases, V lost 8 bases, and 10 bases had no gene match. This CDR3 is 16 amino acids long. Germline CDR1 and CDR2: MDHEN and SYDVKM. The CDR3 here is CASRSSGPSSYNEQFF. Written as DNA, the CDR3 is TGTGCCAGCCGGAGTAGCGGGCCGAGCTCCTACAATGAGCAGTTCTTC. Full variable domain (remainder filled in from reference TRBV28 and TRBJ2-1): DVKVTQSSRYLVKRTGEKVFLECVQDMDHENMFWYRQDPGLGLRLIYFSYDVKMKEKGDIPEGYSVSREKKERFSLILESASTNQTSMYLCASRSSGPSSYNEQFFGPGTRLTVL.

The V call is TRBV6-5, the J call TRBJ1-3, with D maybe TRBD1 (5 bases). The V end lost 4 bases, the J end lost 0 bases, and 10 bases lay between the germline ends. CDR1 MNHEY and CDR2 SVGAGI come from the germline V gene. The length of the CDR3 is 15 residues. The CDR3 DNA reads TGTGCCAGCAGTTTTCCCGGGGGCTCTGGAAACACCATATATTTT. The encoded protein is CASSFPGGSGNTIYF.

The genes are TRBV7-9 and TRBJ2-7, with 10 bases aligning to TRBD2. The CDR3 is 17 residues long. J gave up 5 bases and V 1 base, and 11 bases lay outside the gene matches. Per the germline V gene, CDR1 is SEHNR and CDR2 is FQNEAQ (reference sequence). CDR3 DNA: TGTGCCAGCAGCTTAGGATGGGTGAGCGGGGGGGCGGACGAGCAGTACTTC. Translated, it gives CASSLGWVSGGADEQYF.

The CDR3, as DNA: TGTGCCAGCAGTTCTTGGACGGGGGAAGAGACCCAGTACTTC. As protein: CASSSWTGEETQYF. The V gene is TRBV5-6, the J gene TRBJ2-5, with D tentatively TRBD2 (6 bases). This CDR3 region has 14 residues. Germline V gene data show CDR1 as SGHDT and CDR2 as YYEEEE. The V end was cut by 5 bases, the J end by 3 bases, with 14 bases between.